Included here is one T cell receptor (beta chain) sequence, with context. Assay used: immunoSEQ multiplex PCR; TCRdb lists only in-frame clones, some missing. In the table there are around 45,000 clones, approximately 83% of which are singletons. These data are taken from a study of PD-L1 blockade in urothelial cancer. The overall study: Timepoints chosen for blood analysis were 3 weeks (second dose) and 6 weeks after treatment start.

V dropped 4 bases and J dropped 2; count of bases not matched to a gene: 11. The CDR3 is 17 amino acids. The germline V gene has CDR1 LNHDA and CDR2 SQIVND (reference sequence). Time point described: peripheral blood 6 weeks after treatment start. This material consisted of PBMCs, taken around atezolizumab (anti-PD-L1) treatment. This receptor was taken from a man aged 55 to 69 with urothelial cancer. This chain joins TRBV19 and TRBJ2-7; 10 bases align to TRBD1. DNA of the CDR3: TGTGCCAGTAGTAATGGGGGGCGACAGGGGGCGGCCTACGAGCAGTACTTC. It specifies CASSNGGRQGAAYEQYF.